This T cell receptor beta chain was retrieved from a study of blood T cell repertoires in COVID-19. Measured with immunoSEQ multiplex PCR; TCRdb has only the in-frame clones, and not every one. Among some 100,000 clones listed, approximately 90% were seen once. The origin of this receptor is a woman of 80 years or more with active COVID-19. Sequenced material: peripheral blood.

As DNA, the CDR3 is TGTGCCAGCAGCCCCACCCTCCGGGACACAAGCTCCTACGAGCAGTACTTC. Amino acids: CASSPTLRDTSSYEQYF. V gene TRBV4-2 combines with J gene TRBJ2-7; D might be TRBD1 (6 bases). Germline values: CDR1 LGHNA, CDR2 YNFKEQ. V lost 4 bases, J lost 0 bases, and 19 bases lay in between. The CDR3 length is 17 residues.